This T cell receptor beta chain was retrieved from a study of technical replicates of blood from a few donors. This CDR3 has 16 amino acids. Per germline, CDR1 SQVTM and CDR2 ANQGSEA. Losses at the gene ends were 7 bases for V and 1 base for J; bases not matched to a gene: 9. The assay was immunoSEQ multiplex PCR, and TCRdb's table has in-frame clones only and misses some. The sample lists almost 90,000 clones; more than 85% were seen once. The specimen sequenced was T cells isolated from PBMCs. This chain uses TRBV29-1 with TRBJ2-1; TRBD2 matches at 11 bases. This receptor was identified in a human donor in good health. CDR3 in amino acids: CSASGTSGLSYNEQFF. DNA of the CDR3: TGCAGCGCCTCCGGGACTAGCGGTCTATCCTACAATGAGCAGTTCTTC.